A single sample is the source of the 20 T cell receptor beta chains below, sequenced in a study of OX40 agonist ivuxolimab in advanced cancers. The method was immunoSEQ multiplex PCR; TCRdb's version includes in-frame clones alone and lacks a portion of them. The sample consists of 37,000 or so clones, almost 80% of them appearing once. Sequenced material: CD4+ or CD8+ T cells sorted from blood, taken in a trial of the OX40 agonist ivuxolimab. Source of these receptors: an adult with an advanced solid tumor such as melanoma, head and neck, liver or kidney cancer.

This CDR3 is CASSFAGTGRGEGEAFF. For the CDR3, the DNA is TGCGCCAGCAGCTTCGCCGGGACAGGGAGGGGGGAAGGTGAAGCTTTCTTT. V and J are TRBV5-1 and TRBJ1-1, with 9 bases that match TRBD1. Per germline, CDR1 SGHRS and CDR2 YFSETQ. V was pared by 2 bases and J by 7 bases, with 15 bases of the junction left unmatched. There are 17 residues in the CDR3. The full variable domain, completed using reference TRBV5-1 and TRBJ1-1, is KAGVTQTPRYLIKTRGQQVTLSCSPISGHRSVSWYQQTPGQGLQFLFEYFSETQRNKGNFPGRFSGRQFSNSRSEMNVSTLELGDSALYLCASSFAGTGRGEGEAFFGQGTRLTVV.

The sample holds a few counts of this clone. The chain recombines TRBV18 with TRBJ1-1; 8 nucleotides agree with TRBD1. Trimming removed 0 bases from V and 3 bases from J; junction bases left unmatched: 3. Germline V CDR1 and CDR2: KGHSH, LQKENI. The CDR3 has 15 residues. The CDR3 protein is CASSPPPTGDTEAFF. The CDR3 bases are TGTGCCAGCTCACCACCCCCGACAGGGGACACTGAAGCTTTCTTT.

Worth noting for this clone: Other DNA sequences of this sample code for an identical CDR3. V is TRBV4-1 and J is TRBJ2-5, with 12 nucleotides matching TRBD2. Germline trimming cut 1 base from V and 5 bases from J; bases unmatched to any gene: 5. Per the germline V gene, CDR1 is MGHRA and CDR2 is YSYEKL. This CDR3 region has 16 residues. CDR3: CASSQGLAGEGETQYF. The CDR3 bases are TGCGCCAGCAGCCAAGGACTAGCGGGGGAGGGGGAGACCCAGTACTTC.

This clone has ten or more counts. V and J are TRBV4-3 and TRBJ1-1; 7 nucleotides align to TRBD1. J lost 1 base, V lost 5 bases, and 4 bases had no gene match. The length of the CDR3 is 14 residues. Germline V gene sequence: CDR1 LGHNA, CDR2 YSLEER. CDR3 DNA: TGCGCCAGCAGCTCCCGGACAGGGAACACTGAAGCTTTCTTT. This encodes CASSSRTGNTEAFF.

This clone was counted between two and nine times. DNA of the CDR3: TGTGCCAGCAGCCCTAGCTGGGAGTTTGCAGATACGCAGTATTTT. This gives the protein CASSPSWEFADTQYF. This rearrangement joins TRBV7-3 to TRBJ2-3, with D maybe TRBD2 (5 bases). Germline V gene lookup returns CDR1 SGHTA and CDR2 FQGTGA. The CDR3 contains 15 residues. Between the trimmed V and J ends, which lost 5 bases and 4 bases, there was a span of 16 bases.

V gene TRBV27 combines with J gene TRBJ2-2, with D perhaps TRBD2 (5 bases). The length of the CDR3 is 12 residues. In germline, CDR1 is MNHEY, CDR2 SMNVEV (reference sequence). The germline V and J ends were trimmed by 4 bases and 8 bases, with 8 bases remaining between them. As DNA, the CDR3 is TGTGCCAGCAGTTATCCGGGGGGGGAGCTGTTTTTT. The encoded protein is CASSYPGGELFF.

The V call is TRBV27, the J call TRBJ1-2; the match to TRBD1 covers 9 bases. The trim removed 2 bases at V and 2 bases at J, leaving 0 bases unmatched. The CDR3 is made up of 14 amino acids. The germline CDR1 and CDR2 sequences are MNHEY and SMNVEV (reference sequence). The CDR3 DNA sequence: TGTGCCAGCAGTTTAGGACAGGGGAACTATGGCTACACCTTC. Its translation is CASSLGQGNYGYTF.

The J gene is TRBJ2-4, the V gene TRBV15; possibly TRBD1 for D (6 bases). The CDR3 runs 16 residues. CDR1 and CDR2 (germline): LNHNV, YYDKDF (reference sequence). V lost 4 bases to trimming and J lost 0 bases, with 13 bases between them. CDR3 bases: TGTGCCACCAGCACCTTACAGGGTATAGCCAAAAACATTCAGTACTTC. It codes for CATSTLQGIAKNIQYF.

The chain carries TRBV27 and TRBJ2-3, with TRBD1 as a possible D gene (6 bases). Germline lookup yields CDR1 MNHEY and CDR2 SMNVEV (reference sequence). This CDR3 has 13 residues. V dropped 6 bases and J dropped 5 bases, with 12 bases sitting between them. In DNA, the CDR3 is TGTGCCAGCAGAACCCAAGGGGGAGATACGCAGTATTTT. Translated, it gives CASRTQGGDTQYF.

The CDR3 loop is CASSLEVRLRANTGELFF. Written as DNA, the CDR3 is TGTGCCAGCAGCTTAGAGGTCCGGCTGCGCGCGAACACCGGGGAGCTGTTTTTT. The rearrangement uses TRBV7-9 and TRBJ2-2; no reliable D call. Trimming removed 1 base at V and 0 bases at J, with 15 bases between. The CDR3 has 18 amino acids. CDR1 SEHNR and CDR2 FQNEAQ come from the germline V gene (reference sequence).

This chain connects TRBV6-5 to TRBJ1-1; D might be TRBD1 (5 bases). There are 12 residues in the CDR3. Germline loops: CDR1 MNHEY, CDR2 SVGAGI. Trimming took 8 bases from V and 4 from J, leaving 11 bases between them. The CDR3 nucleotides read TGTGCCAGCGGCCCAGGGTTCACTGAAGCTTTCTTT. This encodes CASGPGFTEAFF.

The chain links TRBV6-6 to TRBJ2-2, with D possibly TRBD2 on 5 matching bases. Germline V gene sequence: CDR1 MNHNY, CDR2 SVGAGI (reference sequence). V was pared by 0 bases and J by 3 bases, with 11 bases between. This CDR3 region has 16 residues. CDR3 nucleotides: TGTGCCAGCAGTTACTCGACATTCGGGGACACCGGGGAGCTGTTTTTT. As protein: CASSYSTFGDTGELFF.

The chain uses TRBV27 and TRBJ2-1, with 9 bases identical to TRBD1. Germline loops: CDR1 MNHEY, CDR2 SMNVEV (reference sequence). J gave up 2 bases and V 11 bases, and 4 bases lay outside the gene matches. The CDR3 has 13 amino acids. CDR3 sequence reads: CAAQGAPYNEQFF. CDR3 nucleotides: TGTGCCGCACAGGGGGCCCCCTACAATGAGCAGTTCTTC.

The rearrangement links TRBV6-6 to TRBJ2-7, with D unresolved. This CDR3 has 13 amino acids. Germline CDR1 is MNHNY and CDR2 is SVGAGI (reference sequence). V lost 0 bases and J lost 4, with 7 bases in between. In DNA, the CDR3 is TGTGCCAGCAGTTACTCCGTGGGTTACGAGCAGTACTTC. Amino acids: CASSYSVGYEQYF.

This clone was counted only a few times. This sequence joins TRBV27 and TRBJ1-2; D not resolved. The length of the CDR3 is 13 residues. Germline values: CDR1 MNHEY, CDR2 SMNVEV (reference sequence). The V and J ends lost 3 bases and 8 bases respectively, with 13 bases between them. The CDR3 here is CASSFGVTSGYTF. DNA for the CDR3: TGTGCCAGCAGTTTCGGGGTTACCAGCGGCTACACCTTC.

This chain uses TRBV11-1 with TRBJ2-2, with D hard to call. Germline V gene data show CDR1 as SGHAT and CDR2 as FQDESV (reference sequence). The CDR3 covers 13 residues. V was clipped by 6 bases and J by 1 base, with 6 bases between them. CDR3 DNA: TGTGCCAGCAGACTAATGAACACCGGGGAGCTGTTTTTT. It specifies CASRLMNTGELFF. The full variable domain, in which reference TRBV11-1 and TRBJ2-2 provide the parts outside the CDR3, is EAEVAQSPRYKITEKSQAVAFWCDPISGHATLYWYRQILGQGPELLVQFQDESVVDDSQLPKDRFSAERLKGVDSTLKIQPAELGDSAMYLCASRLMNTGELFFGEGSRLTVL.

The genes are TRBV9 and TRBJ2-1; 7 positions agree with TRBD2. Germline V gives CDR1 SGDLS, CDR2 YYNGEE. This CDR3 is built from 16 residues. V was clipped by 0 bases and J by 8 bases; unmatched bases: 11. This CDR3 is CASSVALRGGGDEQFF. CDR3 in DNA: TGTGCCAGCAGCGTAGCTTTGAGAGGCGGGGGTGATGAGCAGTTCTTC.

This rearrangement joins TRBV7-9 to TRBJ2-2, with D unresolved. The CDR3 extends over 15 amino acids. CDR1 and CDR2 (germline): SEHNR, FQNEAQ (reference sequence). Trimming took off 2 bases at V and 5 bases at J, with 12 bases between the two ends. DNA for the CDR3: TGTGCCAGCAGCTTATTAGGGTCACATACCGGGGAGCTGTTTTTT. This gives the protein CASSLLGSHTGELFF.

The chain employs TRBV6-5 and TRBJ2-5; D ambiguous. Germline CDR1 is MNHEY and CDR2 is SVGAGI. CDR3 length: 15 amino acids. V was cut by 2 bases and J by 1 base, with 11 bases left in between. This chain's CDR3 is CASSYDTTPQETQYF. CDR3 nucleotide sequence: TGTGCCAGCAGTTACGACACTACCCCCCAAGAGACCCAGTACTTC.

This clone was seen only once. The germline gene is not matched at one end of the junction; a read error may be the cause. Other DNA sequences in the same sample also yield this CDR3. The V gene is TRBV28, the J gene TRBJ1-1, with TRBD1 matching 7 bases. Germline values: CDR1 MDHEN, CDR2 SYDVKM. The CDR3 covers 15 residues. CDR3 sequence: CASSFGRGLEFEAFF. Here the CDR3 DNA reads TGCGCCAGCAGTTTTGGCAGGGGGTTGGAATTTGAAGCTTTCTTT.